A selection of T cell receptor beta chains follows, all from one sample in a study of blood T cell repertoires in COVID-19. Here immunoSEQ multiplex PCR was the method, and the copy in TCRdb shows in-frame clones only, minus some. The data hold tens of thousands of clones, with around 67% observed a single time. The source material was peripheral blood. The receptors here all came from a human donor with acute or convalescent COVID-19. The donor label of this sample is uncertain. Both conserved end residues are part of each CDR3. A D gene is named only where the DNA matches it firmly. Rows may omit the clone size; those that give it use once, few, many or a size class.

cdr3_nt cdr3_aa j_call d_call clone_size v_call
TGTGCCAGCAGCTCCAACTCAGGGGGACAGCCCCAGCATTTT CASSSNSGGQPQHF TRBJ1-5 TRBD1 once TRBV7-6
TGTGCCAGCAGTTTAGCGGGGCCGACGGAGACCCAGTACTTC CASSLAGPTETQYF TRBJ2-5 NA NA TRBV28
TGTGCCAGCTCACCATTACCAGGGGAGCACAATGAGCAGTTCTTC CASSPLPGEHNEQFF TRBJ2-1 NA few TRBV18
TGTGCCAGCAGTGGAGACAGAGCCCTATCTGGGGCCAACGTCCTGACTTTC CASSGDRALSGANVLTF TRBJ2-6 NA NA TRBV6-1
TGTGCCAGTATGGGACAGGGCCATGGCTACACCTTC CASMGQGHGYTF TRBJ1-2 TRBD1 NA TRBV19
TGTGCCAGCAGCCAACTCAGGGGATCACCCCTCCACTTT CASSQLRGSPLHF TRBJ1-6 NA NA TRBV3-1/TRBV3-2
TGCGCCAGCAGCCTCGTACCCGGTGGGGGGGGCAATGAGCAGTTCTTC CASSLVPGGGGNEQFF TRBJ2-1 TRBD2 NA TRBV5-1
TGTGCCAGCAGCTACCTAGCGGGAGCGGATAATGAGCAGTTCTTC CASSYLAGADNEQFF TRBJ2-1 TRBD2 NA TRBV7-3
TGCGCCAGCAGCTTGGACGGGGGGTCCTACAATGAGCAGTTCTTC CASSLDGGSYNEQFF TRBJ2-1 TRBD2 NA TRBV5-1
TGTGCCAGCTCCAGGACAGCAAGCTCTGGAAACACCATATATTTT CASSRTASSGNTIYF TRBJ1-3 NA NA TRBV9
TGTGCCAGCATTATGGACAGGGTAGGCGAAAAACTGTTTTTT CASIMDRVGEKLFF TRBJ1-4 TRBD1 NA TRBV2
TGCGCCAGCAGCTTGGACGGGGGACTAGCGGACACAGATACGCAGTATTTT CASSLDGGLADTDTQYF TRBJ2-3 TRBD2 NA TRBV5-1
TGTGCCAGCAGCCAAGATATGGGGGCCAACGTCCTGACTTTC CASSQDMGANVLTF TRBJ2-6 NA few TRBV4-2
TGTGCCACAACCGGGACAGGGGGCTACGAGCAGTACTTC CATTGTGGYEQYF TRBJ2-7 TRBD1 NA TRBV28
TGTGCCACCAGTGACAGACAGTACACTGAAGCTTTCTTT CATSDRQYTEAFF TRBJ1-1 NA NA TRBV24-1
TGTGCCAGCAGCTCGCCGGACAGGGGGCGTGCCGGGGAGCTGTTTTTT CASSSPDRGRAGELFF TRBJ2-2 TRBD1 NA TRBV5-4
TGTGCCAGCAGTGAATTTCTCGGGGATACGCAGTATTTT CASSEFLGDTQYF TRBJ2-3 NA few TRBV6-1
TGTGCCAGCCGGCGGGGAAGAGAGACCCAGTACTTC CASRRGRETQYF TRBJ2-5 NA NA TRBV2
TGTGCCAGCAGTTCCCCGGGACAGGCCACAGATACGCAGTATTTT CASSSPGQATDTQYF TRBJ2-3 TRBD1 NA TRBV6-5
TGTGCCACCAGCCCTGGGGGGAGCAATCAGCCCCAGCATTTT CATSPGGSNQPQHF TRBJ1-5 NA NA TRBV15
TGTGCCAGCAGCCGGGATGCGGGGCAGCCCCAGCATTTT CASSRDAGQPQHF TRBJ1-5 NA NA TRBV5-8
TGTGCCATCAGTTCGCGGGGGGGCGGCAATGAGCAGTTCTTC CAISSRGGGNEQFF TRBJ2-1 TRBD2 once TRBV10-3
TGTGCCAGCTCACCTGGACAGTATAATGAAAAACTGTTTTTT CASSPGQYNEKLFF TRBJ1-4 NA NA TRBV18
TGTGCCAGCAGCGACAGGACAGGTTCATCTGAGCAGTTCTTC CASSDRTGSSEQFF TRBJ2-1 TRBD1 NA TRBV13
TGTGCCAGCAGCGTAGCCCCCCCGGGACAGTCTGGAAACACCATATATTTT CASSVAPPGQSGNTIYF TRBJ1-3 TRBD1 NA TRBV9
TGTGCCAGCGCGCGGCTATCCGCGAACACCGGGGAGCTGTTTTTT CASARLSANTGELFF TRBJ2-2 NA NA TRBV3-1/TRBV3-2
TGTGCCAGCATGGGCAGGCGGGACCAATACAATGAGCAGTTCTTC CASMGRRDQYNEQFF TRBJ2-1 NA NA TRBV3-1/TRBV3-2
TGTGCCAGCAGCTTCGGGACAGGGGGCTTCGATGGCTACACCTTC CASSFGTGGFDGYTF TRBJ1-2 TRBD1 few TRBV5-8
TGTGCCAGCAGCTTAAGTCCGTTGGGACAGGGGTTACGCGGGGAGCTGTTTTTT CASSLSPLGQGLRGELFF TRBJ2-2 TRBD1 NA TRBV7-3
TGTGCCAGCAGTTACGGGGCAGGGGGCTTCAATGAGCAGTTCTTC CASSYGAGGFNEQFF TRBJ2-1 TRBD1 NA TRBV6-6
TGCGCCCGCAGCGAGGCGGGGGGGACAGGCGGTCTGACCCAGTACTTC CARSEAGGTGGLTQYF TRBJ2-5 NA NA TRBV5-1
TGTGCCAGCAGCTCGAGGACTAGCGGGGGGTCGGAGACCCAGTACTTC CASSSRTSGGSETQYF TRBJ2-5 TRBD2 NA TRBV11-2
TGTGCCAGCAGTCGGAGCGGGAGTAAAGATACGCAGTATTTT CASSRSGSKDTQYF TRBJ2-3 TRBD2 NA TRBV6-2/TRBV6-3
TGTGCCAGCAGCCAAGTAGCGCACGAGCAGTACTTC CASSQVAHEQYF TRBJ2-7 NA NA TRBV3-1/TRBV3-2
TGTGCCAGCAGCAACATGAACACTGAAGCTTTCTTT CASSNMNTEAFF TRBJ1-1 NA NA TRBV2
TGTGCCAGCAGCCGGGACAGCTTAGACTCACCCCTCCACTTT CASSRDSLDSPLHF TRBJ1-6 TRBD1 NA TRBV6-5
TGCGCCAGCAGCTTGGGACAGCGGGGGGGCTCAGATACGCAGTATTTT CASSLGQRGGSDTQYF TRBJ2-3 TRBD2 few TRBV5-1
TGTGCCAGCAGCTGGGGAGGTGGGAGGGACTATGGCTACACCTTC CASSWGGGRDYGYTF TRBJ1-2 NA NA TRBV7-2
TGCGCCAGCAGCTTGGAAGGGGGAAATTCACCCCTCCACTTT CASSLEGGNSPLHF TRBJ1-6 NA NA TRBV5-1
TGTGCCAGCAGTTCTCGACTAGCGGGAGGCTACAATGAGCAGTTCTTC CASSSRLAGGYNEQFF TRBJ2-1 TRBD2 NA TRBV6-5
TGTGCCAGCAGTCCCGGGGGGGGGCTAGGGGAGACCCAGTACTTC CASSPGGGLGETQYF TRBJ2-5 TRBD2 NA TRBV7-8
TGTGCCAGCAGCGTAGGGACAGGGCTCGGTTGGGATGAAAAACTGTTTTTT CASSVGTGLGWDEKLFF TRBJ1-4 TRBD1 NA TRBV9
TGTGCCTGGAGGGGTGACAGCCTCTACGAGCAGTACTTC CAWRGDSLYEQYF TRBJ2-7 NA few TRBV30
TGTGCCAGCAGTCCAGGGGGCGCGGGCAATCAGCCCCAGCATTTT CASSPGGAGNQPQHF TRBJ1-5 TRBD1 NA TRBV6-2/TRBV6-3
TGTGCCAGCAGTTTCACCCCCTATGGGAGCCGCACAGATACGCAGTATTTT CASSFTPYGSRTDTQYF TRBJ2-3 NA NA TRBV6-2/TRBV6-3
TGTGCCAGCTCCCCGTCTACGGGACAGAGCAAGACCCAGTACTTC CASSPSTGQSKTQYF TRBJ2-5 TRBD1 NA TRBV18
TGTGCCATCAGTGATGGGAGTAGCACAGATACGCAGTATTTT CAISDGSSTDTQYF TRBJ2-3 NA NA TRBV10-3
TGTTCTGGAGGGACCCAAGAGACCCAGTACTTC CSGGTQETQYF TRBJ2-5 NA NA TRBV18
TGCGCCAGCAGTTCGCGGATGGGTGAAGCTTTCTTT CASSSRMGEAFF TRBJ1-1 NA NA TRBV10-1